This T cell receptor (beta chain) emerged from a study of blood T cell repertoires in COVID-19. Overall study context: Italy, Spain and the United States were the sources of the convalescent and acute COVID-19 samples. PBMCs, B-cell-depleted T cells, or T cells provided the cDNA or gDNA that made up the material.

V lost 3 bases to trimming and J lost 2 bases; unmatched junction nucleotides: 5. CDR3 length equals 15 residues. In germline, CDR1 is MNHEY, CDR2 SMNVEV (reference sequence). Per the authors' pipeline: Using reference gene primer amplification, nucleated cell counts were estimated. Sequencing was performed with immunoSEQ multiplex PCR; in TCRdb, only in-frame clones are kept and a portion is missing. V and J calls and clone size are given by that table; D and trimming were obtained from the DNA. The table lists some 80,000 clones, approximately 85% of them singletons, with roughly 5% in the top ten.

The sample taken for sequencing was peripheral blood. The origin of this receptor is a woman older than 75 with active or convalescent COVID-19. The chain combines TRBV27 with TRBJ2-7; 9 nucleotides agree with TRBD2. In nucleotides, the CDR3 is TGTGCCAGCAGTTTTCTGGCGGGAGGGCCCTACGAGCAGTACTTC. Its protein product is CASSFLAGGPYEQYF.